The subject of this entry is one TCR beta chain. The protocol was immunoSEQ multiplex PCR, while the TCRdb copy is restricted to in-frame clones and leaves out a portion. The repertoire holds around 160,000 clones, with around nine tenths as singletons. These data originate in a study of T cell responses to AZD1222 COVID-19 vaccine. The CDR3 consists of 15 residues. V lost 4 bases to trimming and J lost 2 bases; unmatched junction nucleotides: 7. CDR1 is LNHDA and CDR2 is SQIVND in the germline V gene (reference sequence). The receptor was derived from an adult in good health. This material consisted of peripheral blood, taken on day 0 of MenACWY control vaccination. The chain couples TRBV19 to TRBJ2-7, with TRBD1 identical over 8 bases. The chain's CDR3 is CASSKTGTGAYEQYF. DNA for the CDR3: TGTGCCAGTAGTAAGACCGGGACAGGAGCCTACGAGCAGTACTTC.